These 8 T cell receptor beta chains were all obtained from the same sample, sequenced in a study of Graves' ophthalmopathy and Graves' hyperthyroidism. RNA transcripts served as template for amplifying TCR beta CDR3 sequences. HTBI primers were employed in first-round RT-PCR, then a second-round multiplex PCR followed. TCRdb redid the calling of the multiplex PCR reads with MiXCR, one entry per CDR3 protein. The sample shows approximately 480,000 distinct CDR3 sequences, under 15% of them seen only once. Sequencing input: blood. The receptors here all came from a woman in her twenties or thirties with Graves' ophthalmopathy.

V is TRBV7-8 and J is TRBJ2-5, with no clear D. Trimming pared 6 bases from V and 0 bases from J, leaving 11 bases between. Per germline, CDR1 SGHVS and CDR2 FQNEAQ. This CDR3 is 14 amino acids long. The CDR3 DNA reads TGTGCCAGCAGTGAATCGCGGTACCAAGAGACCCAGTACTTC. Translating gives CASSESRYQETQYF.

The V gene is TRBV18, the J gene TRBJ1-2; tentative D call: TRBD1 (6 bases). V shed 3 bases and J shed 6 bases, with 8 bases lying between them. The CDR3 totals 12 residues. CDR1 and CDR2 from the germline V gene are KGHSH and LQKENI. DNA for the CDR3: TGTGCCAGCTCACCGCCAGGGGATGGCTACACCTTC. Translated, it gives CASSPPGDGYTF.

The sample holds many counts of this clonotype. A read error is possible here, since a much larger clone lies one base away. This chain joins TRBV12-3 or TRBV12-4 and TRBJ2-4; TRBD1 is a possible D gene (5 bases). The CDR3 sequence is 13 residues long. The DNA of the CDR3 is TGTGCCATCTTGCAGGGCCCAGAAAACATTAAGTACTTC. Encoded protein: CAILQGPENIKYF.

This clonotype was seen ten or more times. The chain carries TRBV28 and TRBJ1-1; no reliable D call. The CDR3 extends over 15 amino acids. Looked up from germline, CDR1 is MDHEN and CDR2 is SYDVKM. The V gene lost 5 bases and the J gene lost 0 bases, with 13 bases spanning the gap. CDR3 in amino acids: CASSSLGGMNTEAFF. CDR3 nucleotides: TGTGCCAGCAGTAGCCTTGGCGGGATGAACACTGAAGCTTTCTTT.

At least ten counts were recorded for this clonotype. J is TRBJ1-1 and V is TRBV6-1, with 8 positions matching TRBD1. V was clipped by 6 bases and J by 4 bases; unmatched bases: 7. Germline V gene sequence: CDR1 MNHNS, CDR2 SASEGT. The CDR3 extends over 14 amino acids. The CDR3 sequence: CASRTTGVGTEAFF. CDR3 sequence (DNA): TGTGCCAGCAGAACGACAGGGGTAGGCACTGAAGCTTTCTTT.

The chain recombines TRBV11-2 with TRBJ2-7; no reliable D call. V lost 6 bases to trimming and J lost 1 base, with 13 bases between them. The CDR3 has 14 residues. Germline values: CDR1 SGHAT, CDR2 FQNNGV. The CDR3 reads CASSSTGESYEQYF. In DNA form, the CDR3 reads TGTGCCAGCAGTTCGACGGGTGAGTCCTACGAGCAGTACTTC.

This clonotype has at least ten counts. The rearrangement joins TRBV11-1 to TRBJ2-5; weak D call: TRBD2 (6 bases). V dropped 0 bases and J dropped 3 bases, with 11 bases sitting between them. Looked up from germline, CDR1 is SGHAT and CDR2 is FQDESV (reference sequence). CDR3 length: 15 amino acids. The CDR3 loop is CASSLALGGEETQYF. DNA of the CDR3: TGTGCCAGCAGCTTAGCGCTCGGCGGGGAAGAGACCCAGTACTTC.

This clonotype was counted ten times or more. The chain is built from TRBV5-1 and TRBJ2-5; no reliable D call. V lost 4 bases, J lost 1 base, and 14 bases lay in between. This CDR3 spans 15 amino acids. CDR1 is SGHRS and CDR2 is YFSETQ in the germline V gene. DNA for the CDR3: TGCGCCAGCAGCATCAACCCAGGAACCCAAGAGACCCAGTACTTC. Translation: CASSINPGTQETQYF.